These 31 T cell receptor beta chains were sequenced from one sample in a study of CD8 T cells in ankylosing spondylitis (dated by TCRdb to the late 2010s). Receptors were amplified or captured by 5' RACE. Instrument used: Illumina HiSeq 2500. The public sequencing data were trimmed at Q25 with fastp and processed into clonotypes with MiXCR by TCRdb, which kept only in-frame beta chains. One record per CDR3 amino acid sequence lists the most common genes and DNA. The sample table shows roughly 230,000 distinct CDR3 sequences, and 7.5% to 9.5% are seen once. Of the sample, 4.8% is held by the ten largest clones. Sequencing was performed on blood, either unsorted or a sorted T cell fraction (not recorded which). The source of these receptors is a female donor with ankylosing spondylitis or in good health (not recorded which).

The sample holds many counts of this clonotype. The V and J genes are TRBV29-1 and TRBJ1-2; D call uncertain. V was cut by 1 base and J by 8 bases, with 14 bases left in between. The CDR3 extends over 13 amino acids. Germline assignment: CDR1 SQVTM and CDR2 ANQGSEA. This chain's CDR3 is CSVEGRTVQGYTF. CDR3 DNA: TGCAGCGTTGAAGGGAGAACGGTTCAAGGCTACACCTTC.

The table lists this clonotype with many counts. The chain recombines TRBV29-1 with TRBJ1-5; maybe TRBD1 (6 bases). V was cut by 5 bases and J by 7 bases, with 15 bases left in between. Germline CDR1 reads SQVTM; CDR2 reads ANQGSEA. This CDR3 has 13 residues. The CDR3 sequence: CSVQFGGGQPQHF. DNA for the CDR3: TGCAGCGTTCAGTTCGGGGGCGGGCAGCCCCAGCATTTT.

The chain links TRBV7-2 to TRBJ2-5; tentative D call: TRBD2 (6 bases). Trimming stripped 2 bases from V and 7 bases from J, with 14 bases between. This CDR3 region has 14 residues. From germline, CDR1 is SGHTA and CDR2 FQGNSA. CDR3 bases: TGTGCCAGCAGCTTATCCCTCCCCGGGGGGACCCAGTACTTC. This gives the protein CASSLSLPGGTQYF.

The CDR3 DNA follows: TGTGCCAGCAGCTTAGGGGGAGGGGTTAATGAAAAACTGTTTTTT. It specifies CASSLGGGVNEKLFF. This chain uses TRBV7-8 with TRBJ1-4; a possible D gene is TRBD1 (5 bases). Germline-derived CDR1 and CDR2 are SGHVS and FQNEAQ. There are 15 residues in the CDR3. V was trimmed by 1 base and J by 4 bases, leaving 10 bases between them.

Ten or more counts support this clonotype. The rearrangement links TRBV5-1 to TRBJ2-3, with 7 bases fitting TRBD2. CDR1 is SGHRS, CDR2 YFSETQ, per germline. V lost 2 bases to trimming and J lost 5 bases; unmatched junction nucleotides: 2. This CDR3 is built from 13 residues. For the CDR3, the DNA is TGCGCCAGCAGCTTATCGGGGGGAGATACGCAGTATTTT. Amino acids: CASSLSGGDTQYF.

This clonotype was observed a few times. The V call is TRBV7-2, the J call TRBJ2-3, with D perhaps TRBD1 or TRBD2 (5 bases each). This CDR3 has 13 residues. Germline V gives CDR1 SGHTA, CDR2 FQGNSA. The V and J ends lost 7 bases and 6 bases respectively, with 14 bases between them. The CDR3 DNA sequence: TGTGCCAGCACCCCTTCCGGGGCCGATACGCAGTATTTT. It translates to CASTPSGADTQYF.

This clonotype was seen a few times. The chain recombines TRBV20-1 with TRBJ2-1; D not certain. V shed 6 bases and J shed 2 bases, with 17 bases lying between them. The CDR3 is 15 residues long. Germline loops: CDR1 DFQATT, CDR2 SNEGSKA (reference sequence). CDR3 sequence reads: CSAPSQLSPYNEQFF. CDR3 nucleotides: TGCAGTGCCCCAAGTCAGCTGAGCCCCTACAATGAGCAGTTCTTC.

This clonotype was picked up many times. The CDR3 DNA is TGTGCCAGCAGCTGGAGGAGTCAGCCCCTCCACTTT. It encodes CASSWRSQPLHF. The chain joins TRBV7-9 to TRBJ1-6; no definite D call. This CDR3 is built from 12 residues. Germline values: CDR1 SEHNR, CDR2 FQNEAQ (reference sequence). V was pared by 4 bases and J by 13 bases, with 11 bases between.

Many counts were recorded for this clonotype. The genes are TRBV11-2 and TRBJ1-3, with D unclear. With 1 base removed from V and 0 bases from J, the gap between germline ends came to 13 bases. CDR3 length equals 17 residues. Germline CDR1 SGHAT, CDR2 FQNNGV. The CDR3 sequence is CASSLVTAVNSGNTIYF. DNA of the CDR3: TGTGCCAGCAGCTTAGTGACGGCAGTAAACTCTGGAAACACCATATATTTT.

V gene TRBV10-3 combines with J gene TRBJ2-7; 8 bases match TRBD1. Trimming removed 6 bases from V and 0 bases from J; junction bases left unmatched: 10. Germline CDR1 ENHRY, CDR2 SYGVKD. The CDR3 covers 16 residues. The CDR3 DNA is TGTGCCATCAGGTCGCCTAGGACAGGGAGCTCCTACGAGCAGTACTTC. Translating gives CAIRSPRTGSSYEQYF.

In this sample, this clonotype turned up many times. The J gene is TRBJ2-1, the V gene TRBV20-1, with 13 bases lining up with TRBD2. CDR1 DFQATT and CDR2 SNEGSKA come from the germline V gene (reference sequence). V lost 5 bases to trimming and J lost 6 bases; unmatched junction nucleotides: 13. This CDR3 contains 17 residues. The CDR3, as DNA: TGCAGTGCTCCTGGACTAGCGGGAGACCGGTTAAGCAATGAGCAGTTCTTC. It specifies CSAPGLAGDRLSNEQFF.

This clonotype was counted ten times or more. The chain couples TRBV29-1 to TRBJ2-5, with D possibly matching TRBD2 (6 bases). CDR3 length equals 12 residues. V was shortened by 3 bases and J by 5 bases, with 10 bases between the two germline ends. The germline gives CDR1 SQVTM, CDR2 ANQGSEA. The CDR3: CSVEGGVETQYF. In DNA, the CDR3 is TGCAGCGTTGAGGGGGGTGTGGAGACCCAGTACTTC. The variable domain in full, completed from reference TRBV29-1 and TRBJ2-5, reads SAVISQKPSRDICQRGTSLTIQCQVDSQVTMMFWYRQQPGQSLTLIATANQGSEATYESGFVIDKFPISRPNLTFSTLTVSNMSPEDSSIYLCSVEGGVETQYFGPGTRLLVL.

Note on this clonotype: This may stem from a read error, because a much larger clone lies one nucleotide away. V is TRBV7-2 and J is TRBJ2-3; a weak D match, TRBD1 (6 bases). The CDR3 runs to 15 residues. Germline V gene sequence: CDR1 SGHTA, CDR2 FQGNSA. The CDR3 spells CASSLTGISTETQYF. The CDR3 DNA follows: TGTGCCAGCAGCTTAACAGGGATTAGCACAGAGACGCAGTATTTT.

The table lists this clonotype with many counts. The V call is TRBV9, the J call TRBJ2-2; 9 positions agree with TRBD2. From germline, CDR1 is SGDLS and CDR2 YYNGEE. This CDR3 has 15 residues. Losses at the gene ends were 0 bases for V and 7 bases for J; bases not matched to a gene: 4. CDR3 sequence reads: CASSVGAGGGGELFF. The CDR3 DNA reads TGTGCCAGCAGCGTAGGAGCGGGAGGAGGCGGGGAGCTGTTTTTT. The variable domain in full, completed from reference TRBV9 and TRBJ2-2, reads DSGVTQTPKHLITATGQRVTLRCSPRSGDLSVYWYQQSLDQGLQFLIQYYNGEERAKGNILERFSAQQFPDLHSELNLSSLELGDSALYFCASSVGAGGGGELFFGEGSRLTVL.

This clonotype was counted many times. The genes are TRBV18 and TRBJ2-1; 9 bases match TRBD2. Germline CDR1 and CDR2: KGHSH and LQKENI. CDR3 size: 17 residues. The ends lost 1 base at V and 5 bases at J; junction bases unmatched: 9. The CDR3 here is CASSPLRRASGNNEQFF. The DNA for the CDR3 is TGTGCCAGCTCACCACTTCGGCGGGCTAGCGGGAACAATGAGCAGTTCTTC.

This clonotype has a count of ten or more. The CDR3 here is CASSSTQGLAGGDEQFF. DNA for the CDR3: TGTGCCAGCAGCTCGACCCAGGGACTAGCGGGAGGAGATGAGCAGTTCTTC. J is TRBJ2-1 and V is TRBV9, with TRBD2 matching over 15 bases. Unmatched junction bases numbered 10, after V lost 4 bases and J lost 8 bases. Looked up from germline, CDR1 is SGDLS and CDR2 is YYNGEE. The CDR3 covers 17 residues.

This clonotype was observed many times. At one boundary the junction diverges from the germline segment, which might be a read error. V gene TRBV5-1 combines with J gene TRBJ2-7; 10 nucleotides line up with TRBD2. Germline CDR1 reads SGHRS; CDR2 reads YFSETQ. The CDR3 extends over 14 amino acids. The CDR3 reads CASSFDASGSFFDF. The CDR3 nucleotides are TGCGCCAGCAGCTTTGATGCTAGCGGGAGCTTTTTCGACTTC. Based on the CDR3 plus reference TRBV5-1 and TRBJ2-7, the full variable domain is KAGVTQTPRYLIKTRGQQVTLSCSPISGHRSVSWYQQTPGQGLQFLFEYFSETQRNKGNFPGRFSGRQFSNSRSEMNVSTLELGDSALYLCASSFDASGSFFDFGPGTRLTVT.

The sample holds a few counts of this clonotype. This rearrangement joins TRBV11-2 to TRBJ2-5; 8 nucleotides match TRBD1. Germline CDR1 reads SGHAT; CDR2 reads FQNNGV. V lost 6 bases, J lost 4 bases, and 10 bases stayed unmatched. The CDR3 sequence is 15 residues long. The CDR3 here is CASSRDRPRGETQYF. The CDR3 DNA reads as TGTGCCAGCAGTCGGGACAGGCCCCGGGGAGAGACCCAGTACTTC. Supplemented by reference TRBV11-2 and TRBJ2-5, the full variable domain reads EAGVAQSPRYKIIEKRQSVAFWCNPISGHATLYWYQQILGQGPKLLIQFQNNGVVDDSQLPKDRFSAERLKGVDSTLKIQPAKLEDSAVYLCASSRDRPRGETQYFGPGTRLLVL.

This clonotype has a single count. The conserved phenylalanine or tryptophan is not found at the CDR3 terminus, so this likely reflects a read error. This chain uses TRBV20-1 with TRBJ1-2; possible D gene TRBD1, 5 bases. Germline V CDR1 and CDR2: DFQATT, SNEGSKA (reference sequence). V gave up 5 bases and J gave up 7 bases, with 20 bases separating them. CDR3 size: 14 residues. The CDR3 protein is CSAAPTDLFFGYTV. The CDR3 bases are TGCAGTGCTGCACCGACAGATCTTTTTTTTGGCTACACCGTC.

This clonotype was observed many times. The CDR3 DNA follows: TGTGCCAGCAGCTTTGGAGACACTGAAGCTTTCTTT. It translates to CASSFGDTEAFF. This sequence joins TRBV7-2 and TRBJ1-1; D is unclear. This CDR3 comprises 12 residues. Germline-derived CDR1 and CDR2 are SGHTA and FQGNSA. V was shortened by 3 bases and J by 3 bases, with 5 bases between the two germline ends.

This clonotype was picked up many times. This rearrangement joins TRBV20-1 to TRBJ1-5, with TRBD1 identical over 7 bases. Germline CDR1 and CDR2: DFQATT and SNEGSKA (reference sequence). Trimming at V came to 3 bases and at J to 7 bases, leaving 3 bases not matched to a gene. The CDR3 runs 12 residues. The CDR3 sequence: CSARTGWQPQHF. CDR3 coding DNA: TGCAGTGCTAGGACAGGGTGGCAGCCCCAGCATTTT.

There are a few counts of this clonotype. As DNA, the CDR3 is TGTGCCAGCAGCGACCTAGTTGGTTACGAGCAGTACTTC. Its translation: CASSDLVGYEQYF. The chain is built from TRBV7-2 and TRBJ2-7, with D unresolved. The CDR3 is made up of 13 amino acids. V shed 5 bases and J shed 4 bases, with 12 bases lying between them. Germline V gene lookup returns CDR1 SGHTA and CDR2 FQGNSA. The full variable domain, in which reference TRBV7-2 and TRBJ2-7 provide the parts outside the CDR3, is GAGVSQSPSNKVTEKGKDVELRCDPISGHTALYWYRQSLGQGLEFLIYFQGNSAPDKSGLPSDRFSAERTGGSVSTLTIQRTQQEDSAVYLCASSDLVGYEQYFGPGTRLTVT.

This clonotype was observed a few times. The junction differs from germline at one of its ends, possibly a read error. This chain links TRBV28 with TRBJ2-5; possible D gene TRBD2, 6 bases. CDR1 is MDHEN and CDR2 is SYDVKM in the germline V gene. The CDR3 covers 17 residues. CDR3 sequence: CASSLSTSRGLGEAQYF. The CDR3 DNA follows: TGTGCCAGCAGTTTATCGACTAGTAGGGGTCTGGGAGAGGCCCAGTACTTC.

This clonotype was counted many times. V usage is TRBV12-3 or TRBV12-4 and J usage is TRBJ2-1, with 8 bases aligning to TRBD1. The CDR3 spans 15 residues. V shed 1 base and J 8 bases; nucleotides not matched to a gene: 7. The CDR3 sequence: CASSLDPTGDHEQFF. CDR3 DNA: TGTGCCAGCAGTTTAGACCCGACAGGGGATCATGAGCAGTTCTTC.

This clonotype was counted many times. This rearrangement joins TRBV12-3 or TRBV12-4 to TRBJ2-5; D call uncertain. The CDR3 sequence is 12 residues long. Trimming stripped 3 bases from V and 2 bases from J, with 4 bases between. The CDR3 DNA is TGTGCCAGCAGTTTCCGACAAGAGACCCAGTACTTC. Protein sequence: CASSFRQETQYF.

This clonotype was found a few times. The chain recombines TRBV29-1 with TRBJ2-1, with D perhaps TRBD2 (5 bases). The CDR3 spans 14 residues. V was cut by 6 bases and J by 1 base, with 13 bases left in between. Germline V gene sequence: CDR1 SQVTM, CDR2 ANQGSEA. CDR3 DNA: TGCAGCGTCCCTAGCAGATTTTCCTACAATGAGCAGTTCTTC. This codes for CSVPSRFSYNEQFF.

This clonotype has a count of ten or more. The chain recombines TRBV7-6 with TRBJ2-2; D may correspond to TRBD1 or TRBD2 (5 bases each). Germline V gives CDR1 SGHVS, CDR2 FNYEAQ. The length of the CDR3 is 17 residues. The V and J ends lost 3 bases and 6 bases respectively, with 20 bases between them. CDR3: CASSLVGGSGFPGELFF. In DNA form, the CDR3 reads TGTGCCAGCAGCTTGGTTGGGGGATCGGGATTTCCCGGGGAGCTGTTTTTT. Full variable domain (outside the CDR3, taken from reference TRBV7-6 and TRBJ2-2): GAGVSQSPRYKVTKRGQDVALRCDPISGHVSLYWYRQALGQGPEFLTYFNYEAQQDKSGLPNDRFSAERPEGSISTLTIQRTEQRDSAMYRCASSLVGGSGFPGELFFGEGSRLTVL.

This clonotype was detected many times. The chain carries TRBV20-1 and TRBJ2-1; 11 bases align to TRBD2. J lost 4 bases, V lost 0 bases, and 5 bases had no gene match. This CDR3 spans 16 amino acids. The germline gives CDR1 DFQATT, CDR2 SNEGSKA (reference sequence). CDR3: CSAREPTSGKYNEQFF. DNA of the CDR3: TGCAGTGCTAGAGAACCGACTAGCGGGAAATACAATGAGCAGTTCTTC.

The chain recombines TRBV29-1 with TRBJ2-1; no reliable D call. Trimming stripped 5 bases from V and 9 bases from J, with 8 bases between. Germline V gene sequence: CDR1 SQVTM, CDR2 ANQGSEA. The length of the CDR3 is 10 residues. The CDR3 sequence: CSVRQGEQFF. The DNA for the CDR3 is TGCAGCGTTCGGCAAGGTGAGCAGTTCTTC.

In this sample, this clonotype turned up many times. V and J are TRBV29-1 and TRBJ2-7; TRBD1 agrees at 7 bases. Germline CDR1 SQVTM, CDR2 ANQGSEA. The ends lost 3 bases at V and 3 bases at J; junction bases unmatched: 2. CDR3 length equals 12 residues. Here the CDR3 reads CSVEGDSYEQYF. Here the CDR3 DNA reads TGCAGCGTTGAGGGGGACAGCTACGAGCAGTACTTC.

This clonotype showed up many times. The V call is TRBV25-1, the J call TRBJ2-2; D may match TRBD1 or TRBD2 (5 bases each). V gave up 11 bases and J gave up 0 bases, with 10 bases separating them. This CDR3 has 13 amino acids. Germline CDR1 is MGHDK and CDR2 is SYGVNS. The CDR3 loop reads CAVRGANTGELFF. For the CDR3, the DNA is TGTGCCGTTCGAGGGGCGAACACCGGGGAGCTGTTTTTT.